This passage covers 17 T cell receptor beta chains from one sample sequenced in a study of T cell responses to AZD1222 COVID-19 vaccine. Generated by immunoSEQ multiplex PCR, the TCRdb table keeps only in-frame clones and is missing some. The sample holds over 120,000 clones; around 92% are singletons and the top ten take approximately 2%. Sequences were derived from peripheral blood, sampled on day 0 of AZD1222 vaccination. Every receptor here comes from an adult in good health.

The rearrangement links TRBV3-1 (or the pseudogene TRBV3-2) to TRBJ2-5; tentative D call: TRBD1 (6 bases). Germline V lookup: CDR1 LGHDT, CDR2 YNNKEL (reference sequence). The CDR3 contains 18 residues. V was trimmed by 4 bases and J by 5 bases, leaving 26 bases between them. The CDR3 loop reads CASSPPPLLDPQGETQYF. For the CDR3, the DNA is TGTGCCAGCAGCCCCCCTCCCCTACTAGACCCACAGGGTGAGACCCAGTACTTC.

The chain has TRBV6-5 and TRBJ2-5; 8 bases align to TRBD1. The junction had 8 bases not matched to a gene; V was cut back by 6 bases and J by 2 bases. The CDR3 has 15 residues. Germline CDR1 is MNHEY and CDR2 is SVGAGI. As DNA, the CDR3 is TGTGCCAGCAGCCCACCCGGACAGGGTCAAGAGACCCAGTACTTC. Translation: CASSPPGQGQETQYF.

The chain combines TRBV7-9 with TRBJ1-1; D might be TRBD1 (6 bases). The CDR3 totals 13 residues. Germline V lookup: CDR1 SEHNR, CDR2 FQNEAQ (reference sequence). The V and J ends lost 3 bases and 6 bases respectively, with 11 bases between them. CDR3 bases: TGTGCCAGCAGCTTTGACAGGTTGTCTGAAGCTTTCTTT. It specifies CASSFDRLSEAFF.

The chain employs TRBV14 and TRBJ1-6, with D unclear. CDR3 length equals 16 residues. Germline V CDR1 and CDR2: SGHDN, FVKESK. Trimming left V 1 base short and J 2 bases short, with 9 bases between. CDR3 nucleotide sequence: TGTGCCAGCAGCCAAGTGGGAATGGCCTATAATTCACCCCTCCACTTT. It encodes CASSQVGMAYNSPLHF.

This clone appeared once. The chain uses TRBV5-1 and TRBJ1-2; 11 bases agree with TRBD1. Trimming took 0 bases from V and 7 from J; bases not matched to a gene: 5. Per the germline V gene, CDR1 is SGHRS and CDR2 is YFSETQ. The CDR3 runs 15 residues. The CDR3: CASSLEDRGLGGYTF. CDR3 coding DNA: TGCGCCAGCAGCTTGGAGGACAGGGGGCTCGGTGGCTACACCTTC. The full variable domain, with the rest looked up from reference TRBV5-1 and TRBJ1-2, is KAGVTQTPRYLIKTRGQQVTLSCSPISGHRSVSWYQQTPGQGLQFLFEYFSETQRNKGNFPGRFSGRQFSNSRSEMNVSTLELGDSALYLCASSLEDRGLGGYTFGSGTRLTVV.

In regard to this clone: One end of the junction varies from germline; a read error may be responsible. This CDR3 is CARSGDRVPYEQYF. The CDR3 DNA reads as TGTGCCAGGAGTGGGGACAGGGTACCCTACGAGCAGTACTTC. V is TRBV2 and J is TRBJ2-7; TRBD1 aligns across 9 bases. CDR3 length equals 14 residues. Germline V gene lookup returns CDR1 SNHLY and CDR2 FYNNEI.

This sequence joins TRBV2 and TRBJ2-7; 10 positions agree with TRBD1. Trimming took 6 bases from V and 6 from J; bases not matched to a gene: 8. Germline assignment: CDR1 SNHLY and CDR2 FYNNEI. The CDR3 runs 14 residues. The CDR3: CASRWDRGTGEQYF. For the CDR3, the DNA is TGTGCCAGCAGATGGGACAGGGGAACGGGCGAGCAGTACTTC. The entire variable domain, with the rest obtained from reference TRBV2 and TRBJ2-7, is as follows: EPEVTQTPSHQVTQMGQEVILRCVPISNHLYFYWYRQILGQKVEFLVSFYNNEISEKSEIFDDQFSVERPDGSNFTLKIRSTKLEDSAMYFCASRWDRGTGEQYFGPGTRLTVT.

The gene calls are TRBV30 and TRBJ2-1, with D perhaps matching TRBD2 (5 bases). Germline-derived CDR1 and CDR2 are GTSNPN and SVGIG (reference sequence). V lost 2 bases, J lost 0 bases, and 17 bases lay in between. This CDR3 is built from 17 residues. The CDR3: CAWSPESGMSSYNEQFF. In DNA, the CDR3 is TGTGCCTGGAGTCCCGAGTCGGGGATGAGCTCCTACAATGAGCAGTTCTTC.

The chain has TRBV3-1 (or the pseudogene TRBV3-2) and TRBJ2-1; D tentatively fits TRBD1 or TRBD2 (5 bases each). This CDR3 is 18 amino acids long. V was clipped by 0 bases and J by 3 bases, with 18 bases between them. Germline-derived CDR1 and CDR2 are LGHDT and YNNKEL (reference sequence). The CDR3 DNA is TGTGCCAGCAGCCAAGATCATCGGGGCAGGAGGTACTACAATGAGCAGTTCTTC. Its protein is CASSQDHRGRRYYNEQFF.

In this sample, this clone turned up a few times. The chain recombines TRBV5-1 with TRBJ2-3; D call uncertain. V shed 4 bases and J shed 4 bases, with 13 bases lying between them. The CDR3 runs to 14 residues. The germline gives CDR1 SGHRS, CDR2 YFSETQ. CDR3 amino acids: CASSLQSSSDTQYF. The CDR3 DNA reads TGCGCCAGCAGCCTACAAAGTAGCTCAGATACGCAGTATTTT.

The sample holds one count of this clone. CDR3 protein: CASSDRAQFEKYTGELFF. DNA of the CDR3: TGCGCCAGCAGTGACCGGGCCCAGTTCGAGAAGTACACCGGGGAGCTGTTTTTT. The chain recombines TRBV10-1 with TRBJ2-2; no clear D gene. Germline V gives CDR1 WNHNN, CDR2 SYGVQD (reference sequence). The CDR3 loop spans 18 amino acids. The germline V and J ends were trimmed by 3 bases and 3 bases, with 20 bases remaining between them.

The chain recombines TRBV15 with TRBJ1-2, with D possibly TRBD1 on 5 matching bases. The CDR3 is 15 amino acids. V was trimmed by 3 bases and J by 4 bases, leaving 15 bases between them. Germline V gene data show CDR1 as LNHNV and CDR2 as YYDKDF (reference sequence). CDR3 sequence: CATSRGGGGAYGYTF. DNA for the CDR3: TGTGCCACCAGCAGGGGTGGGGGGGGTGCCTATGGCTACACCTTC.

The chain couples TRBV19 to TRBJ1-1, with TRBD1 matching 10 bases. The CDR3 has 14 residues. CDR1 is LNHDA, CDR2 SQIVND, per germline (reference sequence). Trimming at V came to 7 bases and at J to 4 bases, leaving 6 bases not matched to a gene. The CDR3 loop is CASMFWTGGTEAFF. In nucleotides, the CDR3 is TGTGCCAGTATGTTTTGGACAGGGGGCACTGAAGCTTTCTTT.

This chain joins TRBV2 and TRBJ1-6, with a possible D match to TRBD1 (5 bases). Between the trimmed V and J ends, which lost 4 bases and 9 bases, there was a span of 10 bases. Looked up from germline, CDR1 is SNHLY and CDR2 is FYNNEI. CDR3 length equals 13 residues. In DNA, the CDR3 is TGTGCCAGCAGTGTCCAGGGACGTTCACCCCTCCACTTT. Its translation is CASSVQGRSPLHF.

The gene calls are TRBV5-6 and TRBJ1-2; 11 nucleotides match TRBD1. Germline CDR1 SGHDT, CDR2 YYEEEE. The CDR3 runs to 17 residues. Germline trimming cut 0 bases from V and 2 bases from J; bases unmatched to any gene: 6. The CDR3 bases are TGTGCCAGCAGCTTGGGTTCCGGGACAGGGGGGAACTATGGCTACACCTTC. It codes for CASSLGSGTGGNYGYTF.

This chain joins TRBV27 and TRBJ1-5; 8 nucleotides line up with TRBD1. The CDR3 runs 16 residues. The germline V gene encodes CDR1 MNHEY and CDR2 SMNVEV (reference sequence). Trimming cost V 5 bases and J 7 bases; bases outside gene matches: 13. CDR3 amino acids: CASSPGQGRMRQPQHF. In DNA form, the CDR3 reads TGTGCCAGCAGTCCCGGACAGGGTAGGATGAGGCAGCCCCAGCATTTT.

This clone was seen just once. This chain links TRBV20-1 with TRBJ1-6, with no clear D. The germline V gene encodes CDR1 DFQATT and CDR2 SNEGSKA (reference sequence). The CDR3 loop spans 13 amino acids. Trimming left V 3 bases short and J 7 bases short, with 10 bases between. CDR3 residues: CSASQRTNSPLHF. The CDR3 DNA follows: TGCAGTGCTAGTCAACGGACCAATTCACCCCTCCACTTT.